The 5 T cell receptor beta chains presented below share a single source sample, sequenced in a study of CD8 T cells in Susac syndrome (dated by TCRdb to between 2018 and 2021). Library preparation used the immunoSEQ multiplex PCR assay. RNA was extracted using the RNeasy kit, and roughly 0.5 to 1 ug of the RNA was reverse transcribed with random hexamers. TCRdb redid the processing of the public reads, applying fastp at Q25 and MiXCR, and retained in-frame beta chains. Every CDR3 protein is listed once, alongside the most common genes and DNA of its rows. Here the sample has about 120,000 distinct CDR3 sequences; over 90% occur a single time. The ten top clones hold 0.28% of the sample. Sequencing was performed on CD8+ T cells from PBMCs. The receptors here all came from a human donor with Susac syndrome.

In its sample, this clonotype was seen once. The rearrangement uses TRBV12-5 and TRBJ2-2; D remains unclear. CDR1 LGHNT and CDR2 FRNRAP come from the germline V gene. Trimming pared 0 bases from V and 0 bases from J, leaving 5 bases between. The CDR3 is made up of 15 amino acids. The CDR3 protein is CASGLVLPNTGELFF. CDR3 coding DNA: TGTGCTAGTGGTTTGGTTTTACCGAACACCGGGGAGCTGTTTTTT.

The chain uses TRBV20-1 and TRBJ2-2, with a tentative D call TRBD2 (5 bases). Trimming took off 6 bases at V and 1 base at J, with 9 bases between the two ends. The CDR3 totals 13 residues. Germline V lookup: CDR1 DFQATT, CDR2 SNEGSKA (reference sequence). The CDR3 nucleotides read TGCAGTGCCAGGACTGTGAACACCGGGGAGCTGTTTTTT. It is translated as CSARTVNTGELFF.

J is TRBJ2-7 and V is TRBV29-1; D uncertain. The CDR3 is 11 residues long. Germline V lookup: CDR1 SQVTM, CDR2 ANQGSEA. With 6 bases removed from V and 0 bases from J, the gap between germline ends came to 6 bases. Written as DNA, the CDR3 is TGCAGCGTGTTCGCCTCCTACGAGCAGTACTTC. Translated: CSVFASYEQYF.

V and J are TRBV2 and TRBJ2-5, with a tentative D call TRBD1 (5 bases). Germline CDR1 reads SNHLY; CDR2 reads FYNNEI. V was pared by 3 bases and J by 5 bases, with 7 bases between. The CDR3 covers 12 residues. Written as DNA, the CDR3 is TGTGCCAGCAGTGACAGGGCGGAGACCCAGTACTTC. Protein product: CASSDRAETQYF.

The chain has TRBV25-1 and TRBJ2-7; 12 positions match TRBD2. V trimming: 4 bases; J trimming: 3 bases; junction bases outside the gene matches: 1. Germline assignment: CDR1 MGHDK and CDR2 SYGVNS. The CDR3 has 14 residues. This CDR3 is CASSGLAGDYEQYF. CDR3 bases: TGTGCCAGCAGTGGACTAGCGGGGGACTACGAGCAGTACTTC.